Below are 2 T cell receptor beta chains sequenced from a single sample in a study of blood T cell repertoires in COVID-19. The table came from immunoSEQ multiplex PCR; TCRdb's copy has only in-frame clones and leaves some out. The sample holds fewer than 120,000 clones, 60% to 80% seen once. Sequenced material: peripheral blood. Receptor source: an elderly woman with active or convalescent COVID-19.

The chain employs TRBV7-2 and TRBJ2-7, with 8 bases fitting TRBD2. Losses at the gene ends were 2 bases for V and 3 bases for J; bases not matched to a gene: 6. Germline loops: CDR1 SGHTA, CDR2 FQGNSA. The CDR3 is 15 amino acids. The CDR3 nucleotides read TGTGCCAGCAGCTTATTGGGGACTAGGGACTACGAGCAGTACTTC. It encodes CASSLLGTRDYEQYF.

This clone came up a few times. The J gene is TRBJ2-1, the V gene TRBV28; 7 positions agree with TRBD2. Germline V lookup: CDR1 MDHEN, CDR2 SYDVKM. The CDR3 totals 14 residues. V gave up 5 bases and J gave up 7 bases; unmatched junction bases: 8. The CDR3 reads CASSPPGLLNEQFF. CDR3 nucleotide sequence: TGTGCCAGCAGTCCACCGGGACTACTAAATGAGCAGTTCTTC.